This TCR beta chain was captured by sequencing in a study of human T cells and chemical hapten exposure. On the study more broadly: The patient population, which was mostly female, had alopecia areata, totalis or universalis.

This clonotype was found many times. The antigen remains undetermined. Specified time point: patch test 3, about 24 weeks after DPC sensitization. Noted treatment: therapeutic diphenylcyclopropenone sensitization with weekly scalp DPC. Under the authors' procedure: TCR counts had a median of about 99,000 per sample and spanned roughly 23,224 to 690,600. TCRdb re-derived calls from the RACE reads in MiXCR, one entry per CDR3 protein. These V and J calls derive from TCRdb rather than the authors' analysis. The sample carries 50,000 to 80,000 distinct CDR3 sequences, 9.5% to 11% recorded once. Overall study findings and caveats: Sensitization with DPC brought no change to TCRs above 1 in 1000 in frequency.

Trimming removed 7 bases from V and 11 bases from J; junction bases left unmatched: 6. The CDR3 length is 12 residues. In germline, CDR1 is SNHLY, CDR2 FYNNEI. Sequencing was performed on whole blood, taken in connection with sensitization to the hapten diphenylcyclopropenone (DPC). The receptor comes from a woman in her thirties with alopecia areata. Some clones in this sample may be carry-over from other donors' samples. The chain carries TRBV2 and TRBJ2-7, with 12 bases aligning to TRBD2. The CDR3 reads CASMASGRDEYF. For the CDR3, the DNA is TGTGCCAGCATGGCTAGCGGGAGGGATGAGTACTTC.